The entry that follows covers one T cell receptor (beta chain) sequence. After removal of 2 bases from V and 3 bases from J, the junction contained 5 bases not matched to a gene. Germline CDR1 MRHNA, CDR2 SNTAGT. The CDR3 is made up of 15 amino acids. The record originates from a study of blood T cell repertoires in COVID-19. Study context: Sites in the United States, Italy and Spain provided acute and convalescent COVID-19 samples. PBMCs, B-cell-depleted T cells, or T cells provided the cDNA or gDNA that made up the material.

Authors' processing steps: Reference gene primer amplification in the assay estimated nucleated cell counts. Assay: immunoSEQ multiplex PCR; the TCRdb copy retains only in-frame clones and omits some. That table gives V, J and clone size, and the DNA gave D and trimming. The sample consists of a few hundred thousand clones, around 84% of them appearing once. The clonotype was recovered from a woman of 80 years or more with active or convalescent COVID-19. The genes are TRBV6-4 and TRBJ2-3; 7 positions agree with TRBD2. The sample comprised peripheral blood. The CDR3: CASSDRGRATDTQYF. The CDR3 nucleotides are TGTGCCAGCAGTGACCGGGGGAGGGCAACAGATACGCAGTATTTT.